This T cell receptor (beta chain) appears in the sequencing data of a study of CD8 T cells in Susac syndrome. Random hexamers served to reverse transcribe roughly 0.5 to 1 ug RNA. An immunoSEQ multiplex PCR amplified TCR beta CDR3 over 54 Vbeta and 13 Jbeta. TCRdb reprocessed the immunoSEQ multiplex PCR reads with MiXCR, giving one entry per CDR3 protein. The profile shows about 440,000 distinct CDR3 sequences, more than 80% of them singletons. The germline gives CDR1 MNHEY, CDR2 SMNVEV (reference sequence). The length of the CDR3 is 15 residues. The ends lost 6 bases at V and 7 bases at J; junction bases unmatched: 10. Both CD4+ and CD8+ T cells were negatively isolated, and TEMRA cells underwent FACS enrichment.

Sequenced input: CD8+ T cells from PBMCs. This sequence originates from a human donor with multiple sclerosis. This chain uses TRBV27 with TRBJ1-5; 9 bases are shared with TRBD1. CDR3 residues: CASRHTGGAGQPQHF. Here the CDR3 DNA reads TGTGCCAGCAGGCATACAGGGGGCGCAGGGCAGCCCCAGCATTTT.